Sequencing of this T cell receptor (beta chain) was carried out in a study of blood T cell repertoires in COVID-19. Some clones are missing from TCRdb's copy, which holds only in-frame ones; the method was immunoSEQ multiplex PCR. The data show around 320,000 clones, about 91% seen once. Sequencing was done on a sample of peripheral blood. The receptor was isolated from a woman aged 30 to 39 who had recovered from COVID-19.

CDR3 DNA: TGTGCCAGCAGGGGCCTAGCGGGGGCTGCCGGGGAGCTGTTTTTT. Translation gives CASRGLAGAAGELFF. The chain has TRBV28 and TRBJ2-2; 10 bases match TRBD2. This CDR3 has 15 residues. The V segment lost 6 bases and the J segment 6 bases; nucleotides outside the gene matches: 7. The V gene's germline CDR1 is MDHEN and CDR2 SYDVKM.